What follows describes a single TCR beta chain. Its specificity is not known. Time point specified: newly diagnosed GD, antithyroid drugs for less than 3 months. The authors made the TCR library using RNA they extracted from PBMCs. These data originate in a study of regulatory T cells in long-lasting Graves disease. About the research overall: Less than 3 months of antithyroid drugs had been taken by newly diagnosed Graves' patients. Study results and limitations: When disease was persistent, TRBV28, TRBJ1-2 and TRBJ2-5 were the favored segments.

TCR beta libraries were built with iRepertoire HTBI primers and Arm-PCR of CDR3 regions. In TCRdb, the multiplex PCR reads were re-called with MiXCR into one record per CDR3 protein. The table has approximately 470,000 distinct CDR3 sequences, around 15% seen once; the top ten hold 12%. Germline-derived CDR1 and CDR2 are SGHAT and FQNNGV. Trimming took 5 bases from V and 2 from J, leaving 18 bases between them. The CDR3 spans 17 residues. The sample also formed part of further work on T cells in Graves' hyperthyroidism and ophthalmopathy.

The rearrangement links TRBV11-2 to TRBJ2-2; D is perhaps TRBD2 (6 bases). This TCR was sampled from a man aged 40-49 years with Graves disease. The sequenced sample was peripheral blood mononuclear cells (PBMCs), obtained at new diagnosis, from a patient treated with antithyroid drugs. The CDR3, as DNA: TGTGCCAGCAGCCCCCCTTTTCGGGACTTAAACACCGGGGAGCTGTTTTTT. This sequence encodes CASSPPFRDLNTGELFF.